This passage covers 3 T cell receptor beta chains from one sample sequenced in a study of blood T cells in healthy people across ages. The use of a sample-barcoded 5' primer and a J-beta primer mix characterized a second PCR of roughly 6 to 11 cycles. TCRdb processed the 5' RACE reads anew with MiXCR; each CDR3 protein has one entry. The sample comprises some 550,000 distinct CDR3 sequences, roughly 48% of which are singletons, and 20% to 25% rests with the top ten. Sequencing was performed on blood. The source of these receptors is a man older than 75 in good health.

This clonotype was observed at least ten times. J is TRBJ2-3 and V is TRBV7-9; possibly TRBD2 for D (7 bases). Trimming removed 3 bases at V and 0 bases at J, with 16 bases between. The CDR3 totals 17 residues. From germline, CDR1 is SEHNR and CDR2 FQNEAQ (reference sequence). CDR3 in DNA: TGTGCCAGCAGCTTCGGCGGGGGCGATACCAGCACAGATACGCAGTATTTT. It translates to CASSFGGGDTSTDTQYF. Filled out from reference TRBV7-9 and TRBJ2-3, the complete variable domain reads DTGVSQNPRHKITKRGQNVTFRCDPISEHNRLYWYRQTLGQGPEFLTYFQNEAQLEKSRLLSDRFSAERPKGSFSTLEIQRTEQGDSAMYLCASSFGGGDTSTDTQYFGPGTRLTVL.

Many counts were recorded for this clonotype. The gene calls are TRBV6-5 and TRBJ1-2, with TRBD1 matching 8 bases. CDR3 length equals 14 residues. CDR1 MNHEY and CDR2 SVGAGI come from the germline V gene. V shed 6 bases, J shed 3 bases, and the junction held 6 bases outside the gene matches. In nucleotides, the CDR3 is TGTGCCAGCAGCCCGGACAGGGTTGACTATGGCTACACCTTC. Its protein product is CASSPDRVDYGYTF.

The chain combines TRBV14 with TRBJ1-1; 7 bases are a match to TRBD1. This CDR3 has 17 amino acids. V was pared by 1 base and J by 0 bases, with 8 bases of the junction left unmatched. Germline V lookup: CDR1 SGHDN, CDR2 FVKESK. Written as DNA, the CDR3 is TGTGCCAGCAGCCAAGGGCTTCACAGGGGCATGAACACTGAAGCTTTCTTT. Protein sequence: CASSQGLHRGMNTEAFF.